This T cell receptor (beta chain) was captured by sequencing in a study of shared T cell receptors in the human thymus. Assay used: immunoSEQ multiplex PCR; TCRdb lists only in-frame clones, some missing. Found here are hundreds of thousands of clones, approximately 89% of them singletons; the top ten hold just under 0.0095%. The CDR3 loop spans 20 amino acids. The ends lost 1 base at V and 5 bases at J; junction bases unmatched: 16. CDR1 is LNHDA, CDR2 SQIVND, per germline (reference sequence). Another study also made use of these data, one on human thymus T cells. According to that study: Donors were healthy Finnish infants having corrective surgery for congenital heart defects. The study used thymus tissue resected during corrective heart surgery. Thymic and blood repertoires seemed to show skewed V and J gene use. Thymic repertoires from unrelated individuals overlapped highly, related research reported.

Sequenced sample: thymocytes. The TCR originated in a boy under three years old with a congenital heart defect. This sequence joins TRBV19 and TRBJ2-2; 10 bases agree with TRBD2. For the CDR3, the DNA is TGTGCCAGTAGTATAGGTACTCCCTCTAAGCGGGAGGGCCTGACCGGGGAGCTGTTTTTT. Translation gives CASSIGTPSKREGLTGELFF.